Listed below are T cell receptor beta chains from one sample, sequenced in a study of cytomegalovirus exposure and HLA in healthy donors. Only in-frame clones appear in the TCRdb table, and some are missing; sequencing was by immunoSEQ multiplex PCR. The sample shows around 130,000 clones, 60% to 85% of them seen only once. Sequenced sample: PBMCs. The origin of the receptors is a woman aged 40 to 49 in good health and CMV-seronegative. The CDR3 runs from the conserved cysteine through the conserved F or W. Each record gives: J gene, V gene, clone size, D gene, CDR3 DNA, CDR3 protein. A D gene is named only where the DNA matches it firmly. Expanded clones get a size class; other rows say once, few or many, or leave the size out.

TRBJ2-7,TRBV27,.,TRBD1,TGTGCCAGCAGTCCGACCATGACAGGGTACGAGCAGTACTTC,CASSPTMTGYEQYF
TRBJ1-2,TRBV7-2,.,.,TGTGCCAGCAGCCCGGTTTCGGCGGACTATGGCTACACCTTC,CASSPVSADYGYTF
TRBJ1-2,TRBV28,.,TRBD1,TGTGCCAGCGTCTCGGTTCGGGACAGGGGGCCTGGCTATGGCTACACCTTC,CASVSVRDRGPGYGYTF
TRBJ2-7,TRBV5-6,.,TRBD1,TGTGCCAGCACCGGGACAGCCTACGAGCAGTACTTC,CASTGTAYEQYF
TRBJ1-1,TRBV6-1,.,.,TGTGCCAGCAGTGAAGTGAGCCCTGAAGCTTTCTTT,CASSEVSPEAFF
TRBJ2-1,TRBV18,few,TRBD1,TGTGCCAGCCACGACAGGGGTATGGGCAATGAGCAGTTCTTC,CASHDRGMGNEQFF
TRBJ2-3,TRBV11-1,.,TRBD2,TGTGCCAGCAGTATTCTAGCGGGGGGACTCACAGATACGCAGTATTTT,CASSILAGGLTDTQYF
TRBJ1-6,TRBV27,.,.,TGTGCCAGCAGTTTACAGAGGTCGGGATCACCCCTCCACTTT,CASSLQRSGSPLHF
TRBJ2-1,TRBV2,once,TRBD1,TGTGCCAGCAGTACAGGGGATTTGGACAATGAGCAGTTCTTC,CASSTGDLDNEQFF
TRBJ2-3,TRBV11-3,.,.,TGTGCCAGCAGCTTAGGGGGCTTCACAGATACGCAGTATTTT,CASSLGGFTDTQYF
TRBJ2-7,TRBV5-6,once,.,TGTGCCAGCAGCTTGGGTATCTACGAGCAGTACTTC,CASSLGIYEQYF
TRBJ1-1,TRBV28,.,TRBD1,TGTGCCAGCAGTTCAGGACAGGGATGGAGAGCTTTCTTT,CASSSGQGWRAFF
TRBJ2-7,TRBV27,.,TRBD1,TGTGCCAGCAGTTCTGGACAGGGGCTGTACGAGCAGTACTTC,CASSSGQGLYEQYF
TRBJ2-1,TRBV6-6,.,TRBD2,TGTGCCAGCAGCAAGCCGGGACTAGGGCACAATGAGCAGTTCTTC,CASSKPGLGHNEQFF
TRBJ1-4,TRBV19,.,TRBD1,TGTGCCAGTAAGGCAGGGGGGTATGAAAAACTGTTTTTT,CASKAGGYEKLFF
TRBJ2-7,TRBV7-9,.,TRBD1,TGTGCCAGCAGCCCCGGGACAGTCTTCTACGAGCAGTACTTC,CASSPGTVFYEQYF
TRBJ1-1,TRBV7-3,few,.,TGTGCCAGCAGCTCTTACCGAGGGACTGAAGCTTTCTTT,CASSSYRGTEAFF
TRBJ2-5,TRBV28,.,.,TGTGCCAGCAGCCCCCATTGGGGGCGCCAAGAGACCCAGTACTTC,CASSPHWGRQETQYF
TRBJ2-3,TRBV19,.,TRBD2,TGTGCCAGTAGTAATAGCGGGAGCACAGATACGCAGTATTTT,CASSNSGSTDTQYF
TRBJ2-1,TRBV2,.,.,TGTGCCAGCAACCTGGATAGCGAGGGTTACAATGAGCAGTTCTTC,CASNLDSEGYNEQFF
TRBJ1-2,TRBV29-1,.,TRBD1,TGCAGCGCCGGACAGGGAGATGGCTACACCTTC,CSAGQGDGYTF
TRBJ2-7,TRBV7-9,few,TRBD1,TGTGCCAGCAGCCGTGGGACAGGGGTTCCTGGCGAGCAGTACTTC,CASSRGTGVPGEQYF
TRBJ2-1,TRBV5-5,.,.,TGTGCCAGCCGAGATTGGGCTTACAATGAGCAGTTCTTC,CASRDWAYNEQFF
TRBJ1-2,TRBV7-2,once,.,TGTGCCAGCCGACGTGGGCAGGGCAAGCCCGGAGATGGCTACACCTTC,CASRRGQGKPGDGYTF
TRBJ2-5,TRBV6-4,.,TRBD2,TGTGCCAGCAGTCCCGGGGGGACTAGCGGGATGGAGACCCAGTACTTC,CASSPGGTSGMETQYF
TRBJ1-2,TRBV19,.,.,TGTGCCAGTAGTATTCGGCAGGCCTATGGCTACACCTTC,CASSIRQAYGYTF
TRBJ2-3,TRBV9,few,.,TGTGCCAGCAGCGTAGAGCCGGGAAACACAGATACGCAGTATTTT,CASSVEPGNTDTQYF
TRBJ1-1,TRBV11-2,.,.,TGTGCCAGCAGCTTTAACATGAACACTGAAGCTTTCTTT,CASSFNMNTEAFF
TRBJ2-7,TRBV7-9,.,.,TGTTCCAGCAGTAACAACCGCCTCGAGCAGTACTTC,CSSSNNRLEQYF
TRBJ1-1,TRBV28,.,.,TGTGCCAGCAGTAATAAGGGAGGGAACACTGAAGCTTTCTTT,CASSNKGGNTEAFF
TRBJ2-1,TRBV6-6,.,TRBD2,TGTGCCACCGCGAGTCTAGCGGGGCCCTACAATGAGCAGTTCTTC,CATASLAGPYNEQFF
TRBJ2-7,TRBV9,.,TRBD2,TGTGCCAGCAGCGCAGCGGGGGCCAGCTCCTACGAGCAGTACTTC,CASSAAGASSYEQYF
TRBJ1-2,TRBV28,.,.,TGTGCCAGCAGACGAGGTCTTAACTATGGCTACACCTTC,CASRRGLNYGYTF
TRBJ2-2,TRBV19,.,.,TGTGCCAGTAGCCGGGGGTCGAACACCGGGGAGCTGTTTTTT,CASSRGSNTGELFF
TRBJ2-6,TRBV15,.,TRBD1,TGTGCCACCAATCAGGGGGCCGCTGGGGCCAACGGCCTGACTTTC,CATNQGAAGANGLTF
TRBJ1-4,TRBV30,.,.,TGTGCCTGGAGAACCAGGCAGGGCAATGAAAAACTGTTTTTT,CAWRTRQGNEKLFF
TRBJ1-1,TRBV21-1,.,.,TGTGCCAGCAGCAATCACAGGCAAGGAACTGAAGCTTTCTTT,CASSNHRQGTEAFF
TRBJ2-7,TRBV7-2,.,TRBD1,TGTGCCAGCAGTCGGGACAGGGGAAGCGAGCAGTACTTC,CASSRDRGSEQYF
TRBJ2-1,TRBV5-6,.,TRBD1,TGTGCCAGCAGCCTGGGGACAGGGGTAAGCTCCTACAATGAGCAGTTCTTC,CASSLGTGVSSYNEQFF
TRBJ2-4,TRBV29-1,few,TRBD2,TGCAGCGTTGAATTGGGACTAGCGGGGGGCAACATTCAGTACTTC,CSVELGLAGGNIQYF
TRBJ1-2,TRBV5-4,.,.,TGTGCCAGCAGCCTCCTCGGCGGGGGGCTGGATGGCTACACCTTC,CASSLLGGGLDGYTF
TRBJ1-4,TRBV5-1,.,.,TGCGCCAGCAGTTCTAACCCGGCGACAGGCCTTTTTGAAAAACTGTTTTTT,CASSSNPATGLFEKLFF
TRBJ2-7,TRBV7-2,.,.,TGTGCCAGCAGCTTAAATGCACTAGCTTCCCCCTACGAGCAGTACTTC,CASSLNALASPYEQYF
TRBJ2-3,TRBV5-4,.,.,TGTGCCAGCAGCGCGGGACAGTACACAGATACGCAGTATTTT,CASSAGQYTDTQYF